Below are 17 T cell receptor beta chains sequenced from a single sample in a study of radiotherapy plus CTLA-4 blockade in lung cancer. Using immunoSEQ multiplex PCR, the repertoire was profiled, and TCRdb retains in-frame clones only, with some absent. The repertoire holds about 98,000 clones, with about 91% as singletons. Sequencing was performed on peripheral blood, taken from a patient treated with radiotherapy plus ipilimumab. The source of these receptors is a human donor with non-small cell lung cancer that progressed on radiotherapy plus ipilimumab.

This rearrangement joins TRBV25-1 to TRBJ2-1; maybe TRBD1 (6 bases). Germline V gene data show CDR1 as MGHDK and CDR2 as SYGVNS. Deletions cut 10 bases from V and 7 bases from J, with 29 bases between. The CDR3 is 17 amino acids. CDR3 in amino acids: CANPRDTRRWVWNEQFF. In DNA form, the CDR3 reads TGTGCCAATCCCCGGGACACCCGTAGGTGGGTCTGGAATGAGCAGTTCTTC.

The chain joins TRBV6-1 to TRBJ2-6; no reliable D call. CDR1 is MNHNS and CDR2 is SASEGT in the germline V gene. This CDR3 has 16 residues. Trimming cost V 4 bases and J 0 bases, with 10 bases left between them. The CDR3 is CASSAVGHSGANVLTF. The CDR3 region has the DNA TGTGCCAGCAGTGCTGTGGGTCACTCTGGGGCCAACGTCCTGACTTTC.

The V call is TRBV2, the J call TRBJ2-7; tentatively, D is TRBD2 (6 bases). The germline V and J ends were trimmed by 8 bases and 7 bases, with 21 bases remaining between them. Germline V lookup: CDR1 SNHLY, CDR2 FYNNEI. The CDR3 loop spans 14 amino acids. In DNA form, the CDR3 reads TGTGCCAGCCGATCGGGATCCTGGGCGGGGGAGCAGTACTTC. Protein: CASRSGSWAGEQYF.

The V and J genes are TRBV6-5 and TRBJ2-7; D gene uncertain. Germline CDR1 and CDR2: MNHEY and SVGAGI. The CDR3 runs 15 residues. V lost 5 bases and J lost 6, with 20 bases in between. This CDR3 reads CASSQGAAAIREQYF. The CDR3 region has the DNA TGTGCCAGCAGTCAAGGCGCTGCGGCGATACGCGAGCAGTACTTC.

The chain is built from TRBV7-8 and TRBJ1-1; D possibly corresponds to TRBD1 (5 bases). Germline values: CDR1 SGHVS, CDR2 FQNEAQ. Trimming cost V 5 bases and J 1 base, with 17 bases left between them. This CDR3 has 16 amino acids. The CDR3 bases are TGTGCCAGCAGCACAAGTCCCGGGACGTGGAACACTGAAGCTTTCTTT. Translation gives CASSTSPGTWNTEAFF.

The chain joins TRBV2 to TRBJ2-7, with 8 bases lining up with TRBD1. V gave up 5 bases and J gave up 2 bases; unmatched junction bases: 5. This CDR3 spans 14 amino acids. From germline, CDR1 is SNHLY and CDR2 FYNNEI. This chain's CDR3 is CASSRVGQAYEQYF. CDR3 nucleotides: TGTGCCAGCAGTCGCGTGGGACAGGCCTACGAGCAGTACTTC.

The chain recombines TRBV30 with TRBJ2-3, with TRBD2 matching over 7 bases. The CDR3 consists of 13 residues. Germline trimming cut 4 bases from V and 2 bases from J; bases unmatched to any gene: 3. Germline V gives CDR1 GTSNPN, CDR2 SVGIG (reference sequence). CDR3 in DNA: TGTGCCTGGACTAGCGGACTCACAGATACGCAGTATTTT. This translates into CAWTSGLTDTQYF.

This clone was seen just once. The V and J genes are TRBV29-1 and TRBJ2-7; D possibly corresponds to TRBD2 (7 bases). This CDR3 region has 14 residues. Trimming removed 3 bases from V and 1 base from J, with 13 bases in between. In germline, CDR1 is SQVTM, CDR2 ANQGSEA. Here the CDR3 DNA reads TGCAGCGTTGAGGGAGGGGGTCCATCCTACGAGCAGTACTTC. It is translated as CSVEGGGPSYEQYF.

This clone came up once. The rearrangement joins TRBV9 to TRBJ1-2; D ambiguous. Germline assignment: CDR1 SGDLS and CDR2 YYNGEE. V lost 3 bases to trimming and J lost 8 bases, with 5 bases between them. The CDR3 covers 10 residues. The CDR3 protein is CASSARGYTF. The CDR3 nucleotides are TGTGCCAGCAGCGCACGCGGCTACACCTTC.

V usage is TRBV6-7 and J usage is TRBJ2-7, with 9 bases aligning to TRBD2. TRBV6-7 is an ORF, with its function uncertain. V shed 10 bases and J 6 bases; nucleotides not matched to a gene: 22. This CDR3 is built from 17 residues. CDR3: CATPPMGSGSSGFEQYF. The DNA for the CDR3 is TGTGCCACACCTCCCATGGGTAGCGGGAGCAGTGGATTCGAGCAGTACTTC.

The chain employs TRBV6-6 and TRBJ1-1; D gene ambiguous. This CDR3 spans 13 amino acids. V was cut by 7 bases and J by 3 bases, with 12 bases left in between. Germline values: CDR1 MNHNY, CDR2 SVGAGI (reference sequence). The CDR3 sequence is CASKKRKDTEAFF. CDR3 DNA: TGTGCCAGCAAGAAGCGGAAGGACACTGAAGCTTTCTTT.

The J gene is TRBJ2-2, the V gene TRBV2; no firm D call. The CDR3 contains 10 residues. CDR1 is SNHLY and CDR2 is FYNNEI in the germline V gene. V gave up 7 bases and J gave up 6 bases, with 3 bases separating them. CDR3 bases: TGTGCCAGCAAAGCCGGGGAGCTGTTTTTT. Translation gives CASKAGELFF. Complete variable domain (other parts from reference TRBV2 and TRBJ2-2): EPEVTQTPSHQVTQMGQEVILRCVPISNHLYFYWYRQILGQKVEFLVSFYNNEISEKSEIFDDQFSVERPDGSNFTLKIRSTKLEDSAMYFCASKAGELFFGEGSRLTVL.

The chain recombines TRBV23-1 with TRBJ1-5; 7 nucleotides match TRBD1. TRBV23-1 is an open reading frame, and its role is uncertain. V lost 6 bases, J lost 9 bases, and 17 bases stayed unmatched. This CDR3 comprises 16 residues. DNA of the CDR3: TGCGCCAGCAGACCTACAGGTAAGGGGGCTTTCGGGCCCCAGCATTTT. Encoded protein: CASRPTGKGAFGPQHF.

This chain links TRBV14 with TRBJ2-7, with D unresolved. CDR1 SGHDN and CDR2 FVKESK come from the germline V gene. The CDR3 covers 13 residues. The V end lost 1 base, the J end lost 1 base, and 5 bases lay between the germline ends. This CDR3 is CASSQVISYEQYF. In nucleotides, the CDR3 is TGTGCCAGCAGCCAAGTCATATCCTACGAGCAGTACTTC.

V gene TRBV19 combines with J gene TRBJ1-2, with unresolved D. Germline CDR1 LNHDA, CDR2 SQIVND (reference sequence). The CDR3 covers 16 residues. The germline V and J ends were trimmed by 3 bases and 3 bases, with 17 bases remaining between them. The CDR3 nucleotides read TGTGCCAGTAGTATCGCCCCCTGGGGTGGGGACTATGGCTACACCTTC. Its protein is CASSIAPWGGDYGYTF.

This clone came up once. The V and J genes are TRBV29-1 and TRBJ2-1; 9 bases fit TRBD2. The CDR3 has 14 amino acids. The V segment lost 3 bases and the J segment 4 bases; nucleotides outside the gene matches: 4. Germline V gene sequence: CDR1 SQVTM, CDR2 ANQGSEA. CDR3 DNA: TGCAGCGTTGAGTCTCTAGCGGGGTACAATGAGCAGTTCTTC. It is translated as CSVESLAGYNEQFF.

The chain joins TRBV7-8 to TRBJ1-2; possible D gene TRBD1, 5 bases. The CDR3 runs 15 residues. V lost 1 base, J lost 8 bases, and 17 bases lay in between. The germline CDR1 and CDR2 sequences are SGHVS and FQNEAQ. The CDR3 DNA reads TGTGCCAGCAGCTTAGTTGACCGAGGGGTTGGGGGCTACACCTTC. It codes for CASSLVDRGVGGYTF.